These 15 T cell receptor beta chains share one sample of origin, sequenced in a study of blood T cell repertoires in COVID-19. TCRdb keeps only in-frame clones here, not all; method: immunoSEQ multiplex PCR. This table holds hundreds of thousands of clones, more than 70% found once. The sample consisted of PBMCs or T cells enriched from blood (not recorded which). The receptors were sampled from a woman aged 45-60 years who had recovered from COVID-19.

The chain carries TRBV5-1 and TRBJ1-5; 8 nucleotides line up with TRBD1. Germline-derived CDR1 and CDR2 are SGHRS and YFSETQ. The CDR3 consists of 15 residues. J was trimmed by 5 bases and V by 3 bases; bases with no gene match: 7. The CDR3 spells CASSSQGATDQPQHF. In DNA form, the CDR3 reads TGCGCCAGCAGCTCGCAGGGGGCCACGGATCAGCCCCAGCATTTT.

The chain recombines TRBV2 with TRBJ2-2, with D tentatively TRBD2 (5 bases). V was clipped by 8 bases and J by 1 base, with 8 bases between them. Germline CDR1 and CDR2: SNHLY and FYNNEI. The CDR3 runs to 13 residues. The CDR3 region has the DNA TGTGCCAGCGCCAGCGGGAACACCGGGGAGCTGTTTTTT. Translation gives CASASGNTGELFF.

The chain combines TRBV13 with TRBJ1-2; 7 bases line up with TRBD1. Germline V gene sequence: CDR1 PRHDT, CDR2 FYEKMQ (reference sequence). This CDR3 contains 13 residues. V gave up 8 bases and J gave up 7 bases; unmatched junction bases: 10. The CDR3 region has the DNA TGTGCCAGCCTCGACAGGGATAACGCTGGCTACACCTTC. This encodes CASLDRDNAGYTF.

V gene TRBV11-3 combines with J gene TRBJ2-2; no definite D call. The V end was cut by 1 base, the J end by 4 bases, with 10 bases between. Germline lookup yields CDR1 SGHNT and CDR2 YENEEA. The CDR3 loop spans 15 amino acids. The CDR3 bases are TGTGCCAGCAGCTTAGTCTACAGAACCACCGGGGAGCTGTTTTTT. This codes for CASSLVYRTTGELFF.

The gene calls are TRBV6-2 or TRBV6-3 and TRBJ2-7; TRBD1 might be the D (5 bases). V dropped 6 bases and J dropped 2 bases, with 11 bases sitting between them. Per the germline V gene, CDR1 is MNHEY and CDR2 is SVGEGT. The length of the CDR3 is 13 residues. The CDR3 sequence: CASSEDTTYEQYF. In DNA, the CDR3 is TGTGCCAGCAGCGAGGACACCACCTACGAGCAGTACTTC.

This chain connects TRBV28 to TRBJ2-5; 9 bases agree with TRBD2. The CDR3 covers 15 residues. Losses at the gene ends were 6 bases for V and 5 bases for J; bases not matched to a gene: 10. Germline CDR1 reads MDHEN; CDR2 reads SYDVKM. CDR3 sequence reads: CASSPSGRNIETQYF. The CDR3 DNA sequence: TGTGCCAGCAGCCCGAGCGGGAGGAATATTGAGACCCAGTACTTC.

J is TRBJ1-1 and V is TRBV4-3; D is undetermined. The CDR3 has 16 residues. Germline loops: CDR1 LGHNA, CDR2 YSLEER. V lost 3 bases, J lost 1 base, and 15 bases lay in between. The CDR3 nucleotides are TGCGCCAGCAGCCAGAATGCATTGGCAGGGAACACTGAAGCTTTCTTT. This encodes CASSQNALAGNTEAFF.

V and J are TRBV24-1 and TRBJ2-2, with TRBD1 as a possible D gene (6 bases). Between the trimmed V and J ends, which lost 12 bases and 7 bases, there was a span of 11 bases. Germline V CDR1 and CDR2: KGHDR, SFDVKD. CDR3 length: 11 residues. Here the CDR3 DNA reads TGTGCCGTTGGGGGCGGCGGGGAGCTGTTTTTT. Protein product: CAVGGGGELFF.

The rearrangement uses TRBV30 and TRBJ1-5; 10 bases agree with TRBD1. The trim removed 5 bases at V and 4 bases at J, leaving 2 bases unmatched. The CDR3 spans 13 residues. Germline CDR1 is GTSNPN and CDR2 is SVGIG (reference sequence). CDR3 nucleotides: TGTGCCTGGGACAGGGGGCTGAATCAGCCCCAGCATTTT. Residues: CAWDRGLNQPQHF.

V and J are TRBV9 and TRBJ2-5, with a possible D match to TRBD2 (7 bases). CDR1 is SGDLS, CDR2 YYNGEE, per germline. This CDR3 region has 15 residues. Trimming cost V 4 bases and J 1 base, with 14 bases left between them. This CDR3 is CASSSGRGGQETQYF. CDR3 nucleotide sequence: TGTGCCAGCAGCTCAGGGAGGGGGGGCCAAGAGACCCAGTACTTC.

The genes are TRBV29-1 and TRBJ1-1; 9 bases fit TRBD1. The trim removed 4 bases at V and 5 bases at J, leaving 5 bases unmatched. CDR1 SQVTM and CDR2 ANQGSEA come from the germline V gene. This CDR3 contains 13 residues. CDR3 residues: CSVARTGVTEAFF. In nucleotides, the CDR3 is TGCAGCGTTGCCCGGACAGGGGTTACTGAAGCTTTCTTT.

V and J are TRBV5-5 and TRBJ1-3; TRBD1 aligns across 10 bases. This CDR3 spans 16 amino acids. Germline V gene lookup returns CDR1 SGHKS and CDR2 YYEKEE (reference sequence). V dropped 2 bases and J dropped 4; count of bases not matched to a gene: 6. CDR3 DNA sequence: TGTGCCAGCAGCTTCACCCTGACAGGGGGCGGAAACACCATATATTTT. Protein product: CASSFTLTGGGNTIYF.

The chain has TRBV30 and TRBJ1-2; D remains ambiguous. V was trimmed by 0 bases and J by 6 bases, leaving 8 bases between them. The CDR3 extends over 12 amino acids. The germline V gene encodes CDR1 GTSNPN and CDR2 SVGIG (reference sequence). The CDR3 DNA is TGTGCCTGGAGTGTAAGCCACGATGGCTACACCTTC. Amino acids: CAWSVSHDGYTF.

CDR3 loop: CAIKTDRGVRDYGYTF. As DNA, the CDR3 is TGTGCCATCAAAACGGACAGGGGTGTACGAGACTATGGCTACACCTTC. This chain links TRBV10-3 with TRBJ1-2; 9 bases line up with TRBD1. Unmatched junction bases numbered 12, after V lost 7 bases and J lost 3 bases. Germline V gene lookup returns CDR1 ENHRY and CDR2 SYGVKD. CDR3 length equals 16 residues.

This chain joins TRBV7-6 and TRBJ2-1, with 9 bases matching TRBD1. Germline CDR1 and CDR2: SGHVS and FNYEAQ. V lost 0 bases and J lost 8; bases outside the gene matches: 8. The CDR3 is made up of 16 amino acids. The CDR3 sequence: CASSLALGTGLYEQFF. The CDR3 DNA reads as TGTGCCAGCAGCTTAGCGTTGGGGACAGGGCTTTATGAGCAGTTCTTC.